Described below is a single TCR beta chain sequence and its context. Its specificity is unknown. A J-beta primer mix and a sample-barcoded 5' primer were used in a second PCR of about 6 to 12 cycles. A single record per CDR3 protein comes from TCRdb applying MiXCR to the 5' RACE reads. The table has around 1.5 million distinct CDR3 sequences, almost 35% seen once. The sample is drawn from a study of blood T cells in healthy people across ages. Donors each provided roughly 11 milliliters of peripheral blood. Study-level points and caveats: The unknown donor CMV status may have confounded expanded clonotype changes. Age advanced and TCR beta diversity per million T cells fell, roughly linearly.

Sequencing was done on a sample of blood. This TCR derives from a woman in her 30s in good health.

In DNA form, the CDR3 reads TGTGCCTGGAGTGTTTCACAGGATAGCACAGATACGCAGTATTTT. It translates to CAWSVSQDSTDTQYF. V usage is TRBV30 and J usage is TRBJ2-3, with a tentative D call TRBD1 (5 bases). The CDR3 contains 15 residues. The germline V gene encodes CDR1 GTSNPN and CDR2 SVGIG (reference sequence). V gave up 0 bases and J gave up 0 bases, with 10 bases separating them.